This TCR beta chain was identified during a study of blood T cell repertoires in COVID-19. TCRdb's table, derived via immunoSEQ multiplex PCR, lists solely in-frame clones and lacks some. The sample lists under 250,000 clones, 75% to 90% seen once, with more than 25% in the top ten. Germline loops: CDR1 ENHRY, CDR2 SYGVKD. Trimming removed 3 bases at V and 3 bases at J, with 23 bases between. There are 18 residues in the CDR3. The V call is TRBV10-3, the J call TRBJ1-1; D might be TRBD1 (5 bases). This TCR came from a man aged 40-50 years with acute or convalescent COVID-19. Sequencing was done on a sample of peripheral blood. The CDR3 nucleotides read TGTGCCATCAGTGAACTGGCAGGGCAAGTAAGGAGGGACACTGAAGCTTTCTTT. Protein sequence: CAISELAGQVRRDTEAFF.